These 10 T cell receptor beta chains came from one sample sequenced in a study of T cell repertoires in cytomegalovirus infection. Using its own MiXCR run on the reads, TCRdb lists one record per CDR3 protein. The table records around 800,000 distinct CDR3 sequences, 32% of them present only once. Antigens of these TCRs are unknown. Specimen: cultured CD8+ T cells from PBMCs, collected from culture after CMV antigen stimulation. All receptors derive from a human donor in good health (CMV status not recorded). Some clones in this sample may be carry-over from other donors' samples.

The J gene is TRBJ2-1, the V gene TRBV6-1; 7 bases are a match to TRBD1. The germline gives CDR1 MNHNS, CDR2 SASEGT. V was pared by 3 bases and J by 4 bases, with 0 bases of the junction left unmatched. The CDR3 sequence is 13 residues long. CDR3 loop: CASSETGYNEQFF. The CDR3 coding sequence is TGTGCCAGCAGTGAGACAGGGTACAATGAGCAGTTCTTC.

The chain is built from TRBV27 and TRBJ1-5; D is perhaps TRBD1 (6 bases). Germline CDR1 reads MNHEY; CDR2 reads SMNVEV (reference sequence). This CDR3 comprises 14 residues. V was clipped by 4 bases and J by 4 bases, with 11 bases between them. The CDR3 nucleotides read TGTGCCAGCAGTTCTCCAGGGGAGAATCAGCCCCAGCATTTT. Translation: CASSSPGENQPQHF.

This clonotype was counted at least ten times. The rearrangement links TRBV7-6 to TRBJ1-2; D remains ambiguous. The germline V gene has CDR1 SGHVS and CDR2 FNYEAQ. The CDR3 runs to 13 residues. V lost 5 bases, J lost 8 bases, and 15 bases lay in between. CDR3 sequence (DNA): TGTGCCAGCAGCCGTGGGCCATTAACCGGCTACACCTTC. Translating it yields CASSRGPLTGYTF.

This clonotype was found many times. This chain links TRBV28 with TRBJ2-2; 8 bases line up with TRBD2. The germline CDR1 and CDR2 sequences are MDHEN and SYDVKM. This CDR3 has 17 amino acids. V shed 2 bases, J shed 4 bases, and the junction held 9 bases outside the gene matches. The CDR3 nucleotides are TGTGCCAGCAGTTTAACAATGGCGGGGGGTAGCACCGGGGAGCTGTTTTTT. It specifies CASSLTMAGGSTGELFF.

The V call is TRBV12-3 or TRBV12-4, the J call TRBJ1-2; no firm D call. The germline V and J ends were trimmed by 2 bases and 0 bases, with 10 bases remaining between them. This CDR3 has 15 amino acids. The CDR3 bases are TGTGCCAGCAGTTTAAGGGAAGGGACTAACTATGGCTACACCTTC. Translated, it gives CASSLREGTNYGYTF.

The CDR3 sequence: CASSYEPGPKQSHTIYF. The CDR3 nucleotides are TGTGCCAGCAGCTACGAACCGGGACCAAAACAGTCCCACACCATATATTTT. V and J are TRBV7-9 and TRBJ1-3; maybe TRBD1 (5 bases). Germline V lookup: CDR1 SEHNR, CDR2 FQNEAQ (reference sequence). V lost 4 bases and J lost 8, with 24 bases in between. CDR3 length: 17 residues.

This clonotype has a count of ten or more. The chain carries TRBV7-9 and TRBJ1-1, with 10 positions matching TRBD1. CDR1 and CDR2 (germline): SEHNR, FQNEAQ (reference sequence). Trimming cost V 9 bases and J 4 bases; bases outside gene matches: 5. The CDR3 totals 13 residues. The CDR3 DNA reads TGTGCCAGTCCGGGACAGGGGCCCACTGAAGCTTTCTTT. Amino acids: CASPGQGPTEAFF.

The V call is TRBV29-1, the J call TRBJ1-1; 9 bases match TRBD1. This CDR3 spans 12 amino acids. Germline values: CDR1 SQVTM, CDR2 ANQGSEA. Unmatched junction bases numbered 2, after V lost 3 bases and J lost 6 bases. CDR3 residues: CSVEDRGPEAFF. For the CDR3, the DNA is TGCAGCGTTGAGGACAGGGGCCCTGAAGCTTTCTTT.

This clonotype was recorded a few times. V gene TRBV7-9 combines with J gene TRBJ2-7; perhaps TRBD2 as D (6 bases). The V end lost 1 base, the J end lost 4 bases, and 20 bases lay between the germline ends. The germline gives CDR1 SEHNR, CDR2 FQNEAQ (reference sequence). The CDR3 length is 17 residues. In DNA form, the CDR3 reads TGTGCCAGCAGCTTAGAGGCTACCCGGGGAGGAGGGTACGAGCAGTACGTC. This gives the protein CASSLEATRGGGYEQYV.

About this clonotype: A much larger clone is a single base away; this may be a read error. This sequence joins TRBV7-6 and TRBJ2-2; maybe TRBD1 (6 bases). The length of the CDR3 is 13 residues. Germline CDR1 SGHVS, CDR2 FNYEAQ. The CDR3 DNA reads as TGTGCCAGCAGCTTCCAGGGGCCCGGGGAGCTGTCTTTT. Its translation is CASSFQGPGELSF.